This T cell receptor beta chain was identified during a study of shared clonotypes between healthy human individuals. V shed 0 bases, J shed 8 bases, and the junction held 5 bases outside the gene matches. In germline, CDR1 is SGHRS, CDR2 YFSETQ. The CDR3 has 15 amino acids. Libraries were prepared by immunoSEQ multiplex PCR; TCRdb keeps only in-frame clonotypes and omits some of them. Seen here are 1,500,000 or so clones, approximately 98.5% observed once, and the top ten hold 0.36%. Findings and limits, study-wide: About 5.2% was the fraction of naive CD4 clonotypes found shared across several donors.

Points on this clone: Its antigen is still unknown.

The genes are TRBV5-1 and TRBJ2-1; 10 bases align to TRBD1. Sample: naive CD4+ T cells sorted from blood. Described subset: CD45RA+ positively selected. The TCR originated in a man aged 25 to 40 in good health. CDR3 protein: CASSLAPGTGDEQFF. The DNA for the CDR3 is TGCGCCAGCAGCTTGGCCCCAGGGACAGGGGATGAGCAGTTCTTC.